Below, 9 T cell receptor beta chains from the same sample are listed, as sequenced in a study of CD8 T cells in ankylosing spondylitis. MiXCR, applied by TCRdb to the 5' RACE reads, yields one record per CDR3 protein. The sample lists about 360,000 distinct CDR3 sequences, approximately 22% occurring once. Material: blood, either unsorted or a sorted T cell fraction (not recorded which). The receptor set was obtained from a male donor with ankylosing spondylitis or in good health (not recorded which).

The chain is built from TRBV7-9 and TRBJ2-7, with TRBD1 matching 7 bases. V was clipped by 5 bases and J by 0 bases; unmatched bases: 7. The CDR3 extends over 15 amino acids. The germline gives CDR1 SEHNR, CDR2 FQNEAQ (reference sequence). CDR3 nucleotide sequence: TGTGCCAGCAGCCCCGGACAGGAAAGCTCCTACGAGCAGTACTTC. Translation: CASSPGQESSYEQYF.

This clonotype was counted at least ten times. This chain connects TRBV29-1 to TRBJ2-3, with 9 bases that match TRBD2. CDR1 SQVTM and CDR2 ANQGSEA come from the germline V gene. The CDR3 covers 15 residues. V shed 2 bases, J shed 2 bases, and the junction held 5 bases outside the gene matches. Written as DNA, the CDR3 is TGCAGCGTTGAACTAGCGGGGCCTCACACAGATACGCAGTATTTT. The encoded protein is CSVELAGPHTDTQYF.

This clonotype was detected many times. This chain links TRBV13 with TRBJ1-1; perhaps TRBD1 as D (5 bases). Trimming shortened V by 0 bases and J by 3 bases, and 5 bases separated the two germline ends. CDR1 is PRHDT and CDR2 is FYEKMQ in the germline V gene (reference sequence). This CDR3 contains 13 residues. As DNA, the CDR3 is TGTGCCAGCAGCTTAGGGGGGGACACTGAAGCTTTCTTT. Amino acid sequence: CASSLGGDTEAFF.

This clonotype turned up a few times. The chain combines TRBV2 with TRBJ2-7, with TRBD1 matching 10 bases. Germline V CDR1 and CDR2: SNHLY, FYNNEI. The CDR3 runs to 14 residues. Trimming cost V 6 bases and J 4 bases; bases outside gene matches: 6. The CDR3 nucleotides are TGTGCCAGCAGCTTTCCGGGACAGGGGTACGAGCAGTACTTC. Protein: CASSFPGQGYEQYF.

In this sample, this clonotype turned up a few times. The J gene is TRBJ2-5, the V gene TRBV6-2 or TRBV6-3; D is unclear. The CDR3 consists of 12 residues. Germline CDR1 is MNHEY and CDR2 is SVGEGT. Trimming stripped 2 bases from V and 10 bases from J, with 11 bases between. CDR3 region: CASSYLQNFQYF. DNA of the CDR3: TGTGCCAGCAGTTACCTTCAAAATTTCCAGTACTTC.

This clonotype was seen more than once but under ten times. V gene TRBV7-9 combines with J gene TRBJ2-7; D may be TRBD1 (6 bases). Trimming shortened V by 4 bases and J by 7 bases, and 8 bases separated the two germline ends. There are 11 residues in the CDR3. CDR1 SEHNR and CDR2 FQNEAQ come from the germline V gene (reference sequence). CDR3 amino acids: CASSYRVEQYF. CDR3 nucleotide sequence: TGTGCCAGCAGCTACAGGGTTGAGCAGTACTTC. The entire variable domain, with the rest obtained from reference TRBV7-9 and TRBJ2-7, is as follows: DTGVSQNPRHKITKRGQNVTFRCDPISEHNRLYWYRQTLGQGPEFLTYFQNEAQLEKSRLLSDRFSAERPKGSFSTLEIQRTEQGDSAMYLCASSYRVEQYFGPGTRLTVT.

The rearrangement uses TRBV7-8 and TRBJ2-5, with 9 bases that match TRBD2. The V and J ends lost 5 bases and 9 bases, in that order; junction bases with no gene match: 13. Germline CDR1 SGHVS, CDR2 FQNEAQ. The CDR3 runs to 15 residues. This chain's CDR3 is CASSHYERGESAQYF. CDR3 bases: TGTGCCAGCAGCCATTACGAGCGGGGGGAATCGGCCCAGTACTTC.

This rearrangement joins TRBV14 to TRBJ2-1; weak D call: TRBD1 (5 bases). Between the trimmed V and J ends, which lost 8 bases and 1 base, there was a span of 12 bases. This CDR3 contains 14 residues. Germline assignment: CDR1 SGHDN and CDR2 FVKESK. For the CDR3, the DNA is TGTGCCAGCGGCATGGGGCCTTCCTACAATGAGCAGTTCTTC. Translation: CASGMGPSYNEQFF. The variable domain in full, completed from reference TRBV14 and TRBJ2-1, reads EAGVTQFPSHSVIEKGQTVTLRCDPISGHDNLYWYRRVMGKEIKFLLHFVKESKQDESGMPNNRFLAERTGGTYSTLKVQPAELEDSGVYFCASGMGPSYNEQFFGPGTRLTVL.

Points on this clonotype: Given a much more abundant clone one base away, this may be a read error. The V gene is TRBV20-1, the J gene TRBJ1-3, with a tentative D call TRBD1 (5 bases). Germline V CDR1 and CDR2: DFQATT, SNEGSKA (reference sequence). The CDR3 has 14 residues. CDR3 amino acids: CSARAYRSGNAIYF. The CDR3, as DNA: TGCAGTGCTAGAGCCTACAGGTCTGGAAACGCCATATATTTT.